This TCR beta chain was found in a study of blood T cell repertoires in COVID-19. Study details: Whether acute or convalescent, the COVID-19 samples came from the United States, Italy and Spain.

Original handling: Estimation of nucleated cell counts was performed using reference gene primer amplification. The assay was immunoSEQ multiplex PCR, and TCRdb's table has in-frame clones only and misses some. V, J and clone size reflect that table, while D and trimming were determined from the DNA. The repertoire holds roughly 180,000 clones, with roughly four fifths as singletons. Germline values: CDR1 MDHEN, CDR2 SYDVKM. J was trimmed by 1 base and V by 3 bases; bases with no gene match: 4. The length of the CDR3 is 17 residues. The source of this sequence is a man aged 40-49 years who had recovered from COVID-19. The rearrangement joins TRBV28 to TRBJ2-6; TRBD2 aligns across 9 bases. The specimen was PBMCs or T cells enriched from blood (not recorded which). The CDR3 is CASSFDSGRSGANVLTF. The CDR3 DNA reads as TGTGCCAGCAGTTTTGATAGCGGGAGATCTGGGGCCAACGTCCTGACTTTC. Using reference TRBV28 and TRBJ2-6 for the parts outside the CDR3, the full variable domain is DVKVTQSSRYLVKRTGEKVFLECVQDMDHENMFWYRQDPGLGLRLIYFSYDVKMKEKGDIPEGYSVSREKKERFSLILESASTNQTSMYLCASSFDSGRSGANVLTFGAGSRLTVL.